The 30 T cell receptor beta chains below come from one sample, sequenced in a study of blood T cell repertoires in COVID-19. The repertoire was sequenced with immunoSEQ multiplex PCR; TCRdb's copy has only in-frame clones and lacks some. The table has 150,000 to 200,000 clones, 70% to 90% seen once. Sequencing was done on a sample of peripheral blood. These receptors originate from a man aged 45 to 65 with active or convalescent COVID-19.

This clone was recorded a few times. The V and J genes are TRBV3-1 (or the pseudogene TRBV3-2) and TRBJ1-5; D is perhaps TRBD1 (5 bases). V was pared by 0 bases and J by 7 bases, with 13 bases between. From germline, CDR1 is LGHDT and CDR2 YNNKEL (reference sequence). There are 15 residues in the CDR3. In DNA form, the CDR3 reads TGTGCCAGCAGCCAAGATCAGGGATGTGGGCAGCCCCAGCATTTT. Amino acids: CASSQDQGCGQPQHF.

The chain is built from TRBV4-2 and TRBJ1-5; D not certain. The CDR3 is 17 residues long. With 3 bases removed from V and 1 base from J, the gap between germline ends came to 16 bases. Germline values: CDR1 LGHNA, CDR2 YNFKEQ. CDR3 sequence reads: CASSQRSTGFSNQPQHF. The CDR3 DNA is TGTGCCAGCAGCCAGCGGTCCACGGGGTTCAGCAATCAGCCCCAGCATTTT.

The chain recombines TRBV5-1 with TRBJ1-2; 7 bases match TRBD1. The germline V gene has CDR1 SGHRS and CDR2 YFSETQ. This CDR3 has 14 residues. V gave up 0 bases and J gave up 8 bases; unmatched junction bases: 7. In DNA, the CDR3 is TGCGCCAGCAGCTTGGCCACAGGGGTCGGAGGCTACACCTTC. Its translation is CASSLATGVGGYTF.

The rearrangement links TRBV3-1 (or the pseudogene TRBV3-2) to TRBJ1-1; the D gene is possibly TRBD1 (5 bases). Germline CDR1 reads LGHDT; CDR2 reads YNNKEL (reference sequence). There are 14 residues in the CDR3. The V end was cut by 6 bases, the J end by 3 bases, with 14 bases between. The CDR3 is CASRYQGTDTEAFF. CDR3 in DNA: TGTGCCAGCAGATACCAGGGTACAGACACTGAAGCTTTCTTT.

The V gene is TRBV11-2, the J gene TRBJ1-1; D not certain. CDR1 and CDR2 from the germline V gene are SGHAT and FQNNGV. The V gene lost 2 bases and the J gene lost 1 base, with 5 bases spanning the gap. This CDR3 is built from 13 residues. CDR3 nucleotide sequence: TGTGCCAGCAGCTTATGGGCGAACACTGAAGCTTTCTTT. Its translation: CASSLWANTEAFF.

The chain uses TRBV19 and TRBJ1-5; D possibly corresponds to TRBD1 (5 bases). CDR1 and CDR2 (germline): LNHDA, SQIVND (reference sequence). The CDR3 contains 17 residues. The ends were cut back, 3 bases at V and 1 base at J, with 16 bases in the middle. Here the CDR3 reads CASSIASGRASNQPQHF. The CDR3 DNA reads as TGTGCCAGTAGTATTGCCTCCGGCAGGGCGAGCAATCAGCCCCAGCATTTT.

The chain is built from TRBV10-1 and TRBJ2-7; 7 bases line up with TRBD1. Germline loops: CDR1 WNHNN, CDR2 SYGVQD (reference sequence). CDR3 length equals 13 residues. The ends lost 5 bases at V and 3 bases at J; junction bases unmatched: 4. This CDR3 is CASSRTGNYEQYF. CDR3 sequence (DNA): TGCGCCAGCAGTCGGACAGGAAACTACGAGCAGTACTTC.

This rearrangement joins TRBV7-6 to TRBJ1-4; maybe TRBD1 (6 bases). Germline-derived CDR1 and CDR2 are SGHVS and FNYEAQ. The length of the CDR3 is 17 residues. V lost 5 bases and J 5 bases, leaving 21 bases between the germline ends. The CDR3 is CASSVPTPGTQNEKLFF. Here the CDR3 DNA reads TGTGCCAGCAGCGTTCCAACGCCCGGGACACAAAATGAAAAACTGTTTTTT. The full variable domain, its missing parts supplied by reference TRBV7-6 and TRBJ1-4, is GAGVSQSPRYKVTKRGQDVALRCDPISGHVSLYWYRQALGQGPEFLTYFNYEAQQDKSGLPNDRFSAERPEGSISTLTIQRTEQRDSAMYRCASSVPTPGTQNEKLFFGSGTQLSVL.

This rearrangement joins TRBV7-3 to TRBJ1-5; no definite D call. CDR1 SGHTA and CDR2 FQGTGA come from the germline V gene. The germline V and J ends were trimmed by 3 bases and 7 bases, with 10 bases remaining between them. There are 13 residues in the CDR3. CDR3 residues: CASSFSAPQPQHF. The CDR3 DNA is TGTGCCAGCAGCTTCAGCGCCCCGCAGCCCCAGCATTTT.

J is TRBJ2-1 and V is TRBV2, with 8 bases identical to TRBD2. V lost 6 bases and J lost 8; bases outside the gene matches: 12. The CDR3 is made up of 15 amino acids. The germline V gene encodes CDR1 SNHLY and CDR2 FYNNEI. The CDR3 loop is CASRKTGTSGDEQFF. CDR3 nucleotide sequence: TGTGCCAGCAGGAAAACCGGGACTAGTGGAGATGAGCAGTTCTTC.

The chain joins TRBV4-2 to TRBJ2-1, with TRBD2 as a possible D gene (5 bases). Trimming removed 0 bases from V and 1 base from J, with 16 bases in between. This CDR3 region has 18 residues. CDR1 and CDR2 (germline): LGHNA, YNFKEQ. Written as DNA, the CDR3 is TGTGCCAGCAGCCAAGAAGGTACGGCCATAGCGTCCTACAATGAGCAGTTCTTC. Its translation is CASSQEGTAIASYNEQFF.

This clone showed up just once. The V gene is TRBV11-1, the J gene TRBJ1-4; D is unresolved. V gave up 1 base and J gave up 5 bases, with 8 bases separating them. The germline V gene encodes CDR1 SGHAT and CDR2 FQDESV (reference sequence). CDR3 length: 14 residues. The CDR3 DNA follows: TGTGCCAGCAGCTTAGTGGCAGAAAATGAAAAACTGTTTTTT. Protein sequence: CASSLVAENEKLFF.

V gene TRBV19 combines with J gene TRBJ1-5, with 7 bases lining up with TRBD1. CDR3 size: 15 residues. Germline assignment: CDR1 LNHDA and CDR2 SQIVND (reference sequence). V shed 6 bases, J shed 4 bases, and the junction held 9 bases outside the gene matches. The CDR3 region is CASRPTGSWNQPQHF. The CDR3 coding sequence is TGTGCCAGTAGGCCGACAGGGAGTTGGAATCAGCCCCAGCATTTT.

The chain uses TRBV5-1 and TRBJ2-1, with 8 bases aligning to TRBD1. This CDR3 is 14 amino acids long. J gave up 1 base and V 5 bases, and 2 bases lay outside the gene matches. CDR1 is SGHRS, CDR2 YFSETQ, per germline. CDR3 protein: CASSWDRSYNEQFF. CDR3 nucleotide sequence: TGCGCCAGCAGTTGGGACAGGTCCTACAATGAGCAGTTCTTC.

Concerning this clone: This may be a read error, as it is one base from a much larger clone. The rearrangement links TRBV6-1 to TRBJ1-3, with a tentative D call TRBD1 (6 bases). The CDR3 contains 15 residues. Germline CDR1 MNHNS, CDR2 SASEGT. The CDR3, as DNA: TGTGCCAGCACTGAAGACAGGAACTCTGGAAACACCATATATTTT. This codes for CASTEDRNSGNTIYF.

The chain is built from TRBV6-2 or TRBV6-3 and TRBJ1-5; D may be TRBD1 (5 bases). Trimming took 5 bases from V and 5 from J, leaving 25 bases between them. The CDR3 sequence is 18 residues long. The germline gives CDR1 MNHEY, CDR2 SVGEGT. CDR3 DNA sequence: TGTGCCAGCAGTCCAACCGACCTGGGGGGTTTCGGGGATCAGCCCCAGCATTTT. It yields the protein CASSPTDLGGFGDQPQHF.

This chain joins TRBV19 and TRBJ1-2; D is undetermined. Germline CDR1 LNHDA, CDR2 SQIVND (reference sequence). This CDR3 contains 12 residues. V gave up 3 bases and J gave up 10 bases, with 12 bases separating them. CDR3 coding DNA: TGTGCCAGTAGTATGAGGGCGGATGCCTACACCTTC. Translated, it gives CASSMRADAYTF.

This chain connects TRBV5-1 to TRBJ1-3; maybe TRBD1 (6 bases). CDR1 is SGHRS and CDR2 is YFSETQ in the germline V gene. The CDR3 has 15 amino acids. V was trimmed by 0 bases and J by 2 bases, leaving 9 bases between them. The DNA of the CDR3 is TGCGCCAGCAGCTTGGGTCAGGGGCCTGGAAACACCATATATTTT. Protein: CASSLGQGPGNTIYF.

The rearrangement links TRBV29-1 to TRBJ2-3, with 8 bases aligning to TRBD1. The V gene end was trimmed by 7 bases and the J gene end by 2 bases; junction bases not matched to a gene: 2. The CDR3 runs to 12 residues. The germline V gene encodes CDR1 SQVTM and CDR2 ANQGSEA. The CDR3 coding sequence is TGCAGCGGACAGGGGCACACAGATACGCAGTATTTT. Amino acids: CSGQGHTDTQYF.

CDR3 nucleotide sequence: TGTGCCACCAGTGATGTTGGAGGGGCCCGAGCCCAGTACTTC. Amino acid sequence: CATSDVGGARAQYF. This chain connects TRBV24-1 to TRBJ2-5, with D possibly matching TRBD2 (6 bases). Germline CDR1 and CDR2: KGHDR and SFDVKD. The V end was cut by 3 bases, the J end by 9 bases, with 16 bases between. CDR3 length: 14 amino acids.

V usage is TRBV3-1 (or the pseudogene TRBV3-2) and J usage is TRBJ2-2; 13 positions match TRBD2. Germline V gene sequence: CDR1 LGHDT, CDR2 YNNKEL (reference sequence). This CDR3 comprises 19 residues. J lost 5 bases, V lost 1 base, and 10 bases had no gene match. CDR3 DNA sequence: TGTGCCAGCAGCCAAGGAACTACTAGCGGGGGGGCCTGGACCGGGGAGCTGTTTTTT. The encoded protein is CASSQGTTSGGAWTGELFF.

This chain joins TRBV5-5 and TRBJ2-5; tentatively, D is TRBD2 (5 bases). The CDR3 sequence is 14 residues long. Germline V lookup: CDR1 SGHKS, CDR2 YYEKEE (reference sequence). Trimming took off 2 bases at V and 5 bases at J, with 13 bases between the two ends. The CDR3 region is CASSFSASMETQYF. DNA of the CDR3: TGTGCCAGCAGCTTTAGCGCCTCCATGGAGACCCAGTACTTC.

This clone has just a few counts. V and J are TRBV4-2 and TRBJ1-6; no clear D gene. Between the trimmed V and J ends, which lost 3 bases and 7 bases, there was a span of 10 bases. Per germline, CDR1 LGHNA and CDR2 YNFKEQ. The CDR3 has 14 residues. CDR3 DNA: TGTGCCAGCAGCCAGTCGCTAATCAATTCACCCCTCCACTTT. Protein product: CASSQSLINSPLHF.

The gene calls are TRBV2 and TRBJ2-1; a weak D match, TRBD2 (6 bases). CDR1 SNHLY and CDR2 FYNNEI come from the germline V gene. The V and J ends lost 6 bases and 7 bases respectively, with 19 bases between them. The CDR3 has 15 residues. In DNA, the CDR3 is TGTGCCAGCAGCCCCGGGACTCCCTTGAGGAATGAGCAGTTCTTC. Protein sequence: CASSPGTPLRNEQFF.

This chain connects TRBV28 to TRBJ2-5; D call uncertain. The CDR3 is made up of 18 amino acids. Per the germline V gene, CDR1 is MDHEN and CDR2 is SYDVKM. Trimming removed 1 base at V and 0 bases at J, with 18 bases between. CDR3 sequence: CASSLFNRRSYDQETQYF. The CDR3 nucleotides are TGTGCCAGCAGTTTATTTAATAGAAGGAGCTATGACCAAGAGACCCAGTACTTC.

The gene calls are TRBV24-1 and TRBJ1-3, with D possibly being TRBD1 (6 bases). From germline, CDR1 is KGHDR and CDR2 SFDVKD. The V and J ends lost 7 bases and 7 bases respectively, with 13 bases between them. The CDR3 length is 13 residues. The CDR3 sequence is CATSQSTGNTIYF. The CDR3, as DNA: TGTGCCACCAGCCAAAGCACAGGGAACACCATATATTTT.

The chain links TRBV5-6 to TRBJ1-2, with D perhaps matching TRBD1 (6 bases). The length of the CDR3 is 14 residues. Germline V gene lookup returns CDR1 SGHDT and CDR2 YYEEEE. V dropped 5 bases and J dropped 2 bases, with 13 bases sitting between them. CDR3 protein: CASSSTDRNYGYTF. Here the CDR3 DNA reads TGTGCCAGCAGTTCAACCGACAGGAACTATGGCTACACCTTC.

The V and J genes are TRBV6-5 and TRBJ1-3, with a tentative D call TRBD1 (5 bases). CDR3 size: 14 residues. CDR1 is MNHEY and CDR2 is SVGAGI in the germline V gene. Trimming stripped 6 bases from V and 3 bases from J, with 12 bases between. The DNA for the CDR3 is TGTGCCAGCAGCAACATGGGGCGTGGAAACACCATATATTTT. This codes for CASSNMGRGNTIYF.

This chain uses TRBV7-9 with TRBJ1-5; 8 nucleotides match TRBD1. The germline CDR1 and CDR2 sequences are SEHNR and FQNEAQ (reference sequence). Unmatched junction bases numbered 4, after V lost 1 base and J lost 8 bases. CDR3 size: 14 residues. The CDR3 region has the DNA TGTGCCAGCAGCTTAGGGACAGGGAGGGAGCCCCAGCATTTT. Protein: CASSLGTGREPQHF.

The V call is TRBV5-5, the J call TRBJ2-7; 7 bases line up with TRBD2. Germline-derived CDR1 and CDR2 are SGHKS and YYEKEE (reference sequence). This CDR3 has 13 amino acids. With 2 bases clipped from V and 5 bases from J, the junction kept 4 bases outside the gene matches. The CDR3 bases are TGTGCCAGCAGCTTCCAGCGGGGAGACGAGCAGTACTTC. Its translation is CASSFQRGDEQYF. Full variable domain (outside the CDR3, taken from reference TRBV5-5 and TRBJ2-7): DAGVTQSPTHLIKTRGQQVTLRCSPISGHKSVSWYQQVLGQGPQFIFQYYEKEERGRGNFPDRFSARQFPNYSSELNVNALLLGDSALYLCASSFQRGDEQYFGPGTRLTVT.